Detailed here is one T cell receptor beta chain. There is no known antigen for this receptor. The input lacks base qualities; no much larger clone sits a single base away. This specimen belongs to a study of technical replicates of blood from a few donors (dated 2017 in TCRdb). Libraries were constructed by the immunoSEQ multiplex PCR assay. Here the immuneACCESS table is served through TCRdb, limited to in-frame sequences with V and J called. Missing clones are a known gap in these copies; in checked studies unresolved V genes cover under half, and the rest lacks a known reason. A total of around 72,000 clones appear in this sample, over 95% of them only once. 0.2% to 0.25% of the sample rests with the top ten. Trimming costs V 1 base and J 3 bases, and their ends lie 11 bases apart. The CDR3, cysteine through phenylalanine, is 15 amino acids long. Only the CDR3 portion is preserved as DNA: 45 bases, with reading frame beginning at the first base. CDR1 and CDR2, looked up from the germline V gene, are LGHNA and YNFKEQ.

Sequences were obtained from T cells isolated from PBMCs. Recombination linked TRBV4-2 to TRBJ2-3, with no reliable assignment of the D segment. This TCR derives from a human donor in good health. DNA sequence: TGTGCCAGCAGCCAAGTGGGCTACCAGACAGATACGCAGTATTTT. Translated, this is CASSQVGYQTDTQYF.